Presented here are 14 T cell receptor beta chains from one specimen sequenced in a study of blood T cell repertoires in COVID-19 (dated by TCRdb to between 2020 and 2021). Library method: the immunoSEQ multiplex PCR assay. What TCRdb holds here is the immuneACCESS table cut down to in-frame rearrangements. Part of the clones is not present; checked against another copy, under half of the missing clones reflect an unresolved V gene, and the others are unexplained. This sample holds a few hundred thousand clones; around 81% were observed only once. The ten largest account for about 2.9% of the sample. Material for sequencing was peripheral blood. These receptors came from a woman aged 25 to 39 who had recovered from COVID-19.

This chain links TRBV24-1 with TRBJ2-1; 9 bases agree with TRBD2. Germline trimming cut 4 bases from V and 7 bases from J; bases unmatched to any gene: 10. The germline CDR1 and CDR2 sequences are KGHDR and SFDVKD. The CDR3 contains 16 residues. CDR3 amino acids: CATSDPLSGRGNEQFF. In DNA form, the CDR3 reads TGTGCCACCAGTGACCCCCTTAGCGGGAGAGGTAATGAGCAGTTCTTC.

V usage is TRBV28 and J usage is TRBJ1-1, with TRBD1 as a possible D gene (6 bases). This CDR3 has 13 amino acids. The germline gives CDR1 MDHEN, CDR2 SYDVKM. V was pared by 6 bases and J by 6 bases, with 14 bases between. The CDR3 region is CASRGGGRPEAFF. The CDR3 DNA follows: TGTGCCAGCAGGGGGGGCGGGAGGCCTGAAGCTTTCTTT. The whole variable domain, filled in from reference TRBV28 and TRBJ1-1, reads DVKVTQSSRYLVKRTGEKVFLECVQDMDHENMFWYRQDPGLGLRLIYFSYDVKMKEKGDIPEGYSVSREKKERFSLILESASTNQTSMYLCASRGGGRPEAFFGQGTRLTVV.

V and J are TRBV6-5 and TRBJ2-2; a possible D gene is TRBD1 (5 bases). V was cut by 0 bases and J by 7 bases, with 15 bases left in between. The CDR3 spans 16 residues. Germline V gene lookup returns CDR1 MNHEY and CDR2 SVGAGI. The CDR3 loop reads CASSYSDTSGIGELFF. The CDR3 nucleotides are TGTGCCAGCAGTTACTCCGACACCTCAGGGATCGGGGAGCTGTTTTTT.

V usage is TRBV18 and J usage is TRBJ2-7; maybe TRBD1 (6 bases). Per germline, CDR1 KGHSH and CDR2 LQKENI. The CDR3 contains 16 residues. V lost 1 base to trimming and J lost 5 bases, with 18 bases between them. The CDR3 coding sequence is TGTGCCAGCTCACCACGAGACAGGCTCCCCGTCCACGAGCAGTACTTC. Translated: CASSPRDRLPVHEQYF.

In its sample, this clone was seen once. The chain combines TRBV4-1 with TRBJ2-3; TRBD2 aligns across 11 bases. The CDR3 contains 17 residues. The germline gives CDR1 MGHRA, CDR2 YSYEKL. The V and J ends lost 0 bases and 3 bases, in that order; junction bases with no gene match: 5. This chain's CDR3 is CASSQDIAGGPTDTQYF. The CDR3 nucleotides read TGCGCCAGCAGCCAAGATATAGCGGGAGGGCCGACAGATACGCAGTATTTT.

The rearrangement uses TRBV11-2 and TRBJ2-3; 12 nucleotides line up with TRBD2. Germline values: CDR1 SGHAT, CDR2 FQNNGV. The CDR3 extends over 16 amino acids. Trimming removed 4 bases from V and 6 bases from J; junction bases left unmatched: 8. CDR3 amino acids: CASSSPLAGGGDTQYF. CDR3 nucleotides: TGTGCCAGCAGCTCCCCACTAGCGGGAGGTGGCGATACGCAGTATTTT.

The chain carries TRBV5-5 and TRBJ2-7, with a possible D match to TRBD1 (6 bases). The germline V gene encodes CDR1 SGHKS and CDR2 YYEKEE (reference sequence). CDR3 length equals 13 residues. The ends were cut back, 4 bases at V and 6 bases at J, with 14 bases in the middle. The CDR3 DNA is TGTGCCAGCAGCCTTGAACAGGGAACCGAGCAGTACTTC. This sequence encodes CASSLEQGTEQYF.

The rearrangement joins TRBV21-1 to TRBJ2-1; TRBD1, the D gene given by the table, was not confirmed from the DNA. TRBV21-1 is an annotated pseudogene. CDR3 size: 13 residues. The DNA for the CDR3 is TGTGCCAGCAGGGGGCTTGCCTACAATGAGCAGTTCTTC. Amino acid sequence: CASRGLAYNEQFF.

The chain is built from TRBV6-5 and TRBJ2-5; 10 bases map to TRBD1. V was pared by 6 bases and J by 5 bases, with 3 bases of the junction left unmatched. Germline CDR1 and CDR2: MNHEY and SVGAGI. The CDR3 covers 13 residues. CDR3 protein: CASRRQGAETQYF. CDR3 sequence (DNA): TGTGCCAGCAGGAGACAGGGGGCCGAGACCCAGTACTTC.

The chain joins TRBV3-1 (or the pseudogene TRBV3-2) to TRBJ1-1; unclear D gene. The germline V gene encodes CDR1 LGHDT and CDR2 YNNKEL (reference sequence). The CDR3 has 11 residues. V gave up 2 bases and J gave up 7 bases, with 5 bases separating them. The CDR3 region has the DNA TGTGCCAGCAGCCAAATCGGTGAAGCTTTCTTT. This sequence encodes CASSQIGEAFF.

This clone was counted only a few times. DNA of the CDR3: TGTGCCAGCTCACCAGAAGGACTAGCGGGAGGTGAGCAGTTCTTC. Residues: CASSPEGLAGGEQFF. The V call is TRBV18, the J call TRBJ2-1, with 14 positions matching TRBD2. CDR1 KGHSH and CDR2 LQKENI come from the germline V gene. The length of the CDR3 is 15 residues. V trimming: 2 bases; J trimming: 9 bases; junction bases outside the gene matches: 3.

The chain joins TRBV9 to TRBJ2-4; 9 bases agree with TRBD2. The junction had 8 bases not matched to a gene; V was cut back by 3 bases and J by 13 bases. Germline V CDR1 and CDR2: SGDLS, YYNGEE. The CDR3 is made up of 13 amino acids. CDR3 bases: TGTGCCAGCAGCGCGGGACTAGCTCTAACCCAGTACTTC. Protein sequence: CASSAGLALTQYF.

This chain links TRBV7-9 with TRBJ2-3; TRBD1 matches 10 bases. J was trimmed by 0 bases and V by 8 bases; bases with no gene match: 5. Per germline, CDR1 SEHNR and CDR2 FQNEAQ (reference sequence). This CDR3 spans 15 amino acids. CDR3 amino acids: CASEGQGHSTDTQYF. For the CDR3, the DNA is TGTGCCAGCGAGGGACAGGGGCATAGCACAGATACGCAGTATTTT.

This sequence joins TRBV5-1 and TRBJ2-1, with 12 bases identical to TRBD1. Germline CDR1 is SGHRS and CDR2 is YFSETQ. The V gene end was trimmed by 0 bases and the J gene end by 10 bases; junction bases not matched to a gene: 5. The CDR3 loop spans 15 amino acids. CDR3 in DNA: TGCGCCAGCAGCTTGGCCGGGACAGGGGGCGAAGAGCAGTTCTTC. It translates to CASSLAGTGGEEQFF.